This T cell receptor beta chain is from a study of post-analysis software for immune sequencing data. Points from the study as a whole: Four or five TRBV segments (TRBV5-6, TRBV5-1 and TRBV20-1 among them) occurred more frequently in patients than in controls.

This clonotype was counted between two and nine times. The antigen is not known. V was cut by 0 bases and J by 5 bases, with 15 bases left in between. The CDR3 contains 16 residues. From germline, CDR1 is SGHRS and CDR2 YFSETQ. The library was made from cDNA and included unique molecular identifiers. MiXCR, applied by TCRdb to the PCR reads, yields one record per CDR3 protein. The table includes fewer than 550,000 distinct CDR3 sequences, approximately 31% detected once. The chain couples TRBV5-1 to TRBJ2-1, with D possibly TRBD2 on 6 matching bases. This clonotype was sampled from a girl aged 2 to 17 with multiple sclerosis. Sequencing was done on a sample of blood. CDR3 in amino acids: CASSLGGVGRHNEQFF. DNA of the CDR3: TGCGCCAGCAGCTTGGGCGGGGTGGGCAGACACAATGAGCAGTTCTTC.